The clone carrying this T cell receptor beta chain was seen repeatedly, ten times or more. Its antigen is unidentified. V lost 4 bases and J lost 5; bases outside the gene matches: 6. The CDR3 has 15 amino acids. Per germline, CDR1 KGHDR and CDR2 SFDVKD. This record belongs to a study of breast tumors, draining lymph nodes, adjacent tissues. The lymph nodes were axillary draining lymph nodes from breast cancer patients. Overall study results and limits: Tumor T cell lymph node origin was a supported hypothesis, not proven. The data were judged consistent with most tumor T cells coming from lymph node and expanding in tumor.

TCRdb redid the calling of the multiplex PCR reads with MiXCR, one entry per CDR3 protein. The profile shows 290,000 or so distinct CDR3 sequences, 30% of them singletons. Sequencing was carried out using axillary lymph node tissue. The J gene is TRBJ2-5, the V gene TRBV24-1, with 10 nucleotides matching TRBD1. The receptor's source is a female donor with breast cancer. Some clones in this sample may be carry-over from other donors' samples. The DNA for the CDR3 is TGTGCCACCAGTGAGGGGACAGGGGTTAGCGAGACCCAGTACTTC. It translates to CATSEGTGVSETQYF.